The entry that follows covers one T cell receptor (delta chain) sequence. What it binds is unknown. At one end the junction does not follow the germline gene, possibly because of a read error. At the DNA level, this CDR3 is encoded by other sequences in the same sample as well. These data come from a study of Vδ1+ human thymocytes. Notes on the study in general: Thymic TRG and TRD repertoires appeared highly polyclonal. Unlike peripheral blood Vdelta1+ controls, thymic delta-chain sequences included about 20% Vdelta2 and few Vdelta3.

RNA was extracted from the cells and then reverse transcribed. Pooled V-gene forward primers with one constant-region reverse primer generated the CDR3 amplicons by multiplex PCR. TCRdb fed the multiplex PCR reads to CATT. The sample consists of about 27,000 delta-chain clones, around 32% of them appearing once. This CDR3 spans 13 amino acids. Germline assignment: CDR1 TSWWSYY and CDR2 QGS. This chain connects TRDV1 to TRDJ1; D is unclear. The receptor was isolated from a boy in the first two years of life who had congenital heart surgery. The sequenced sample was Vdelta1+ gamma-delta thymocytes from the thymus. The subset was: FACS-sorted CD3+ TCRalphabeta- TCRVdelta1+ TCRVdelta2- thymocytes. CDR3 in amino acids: CALGTGHTDKLIF. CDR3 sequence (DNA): TGTGCTCTTGGGACGGGACACACCGATAAGCTCATCTTT.